Listed below are T cell receptor beta chains from one sample, sequenced in a study of blood T cell repertoires in COVID-19. Clones were read by immunoSEQ multiplex PCR, and TCRdb kept only the in-frame ones, dropping some. There are over 400,000 clones in the sample; 80% to 90% occur only once, and approximately 2.9% lies in the top ten. Material: peripheral blood. The receptors here all came from a human donor in a cohort sampled during active COVID-19. CDR3s include the opening cysteine and the closing phenylalanine or tryptophan. A D gene is named only where the DNA matches it firmly. Clone size is not always given. Where it is, it says once, few, many or a class for expanded clones.

D,J,V,size,DNA,CDR3
TRBD2,TRBJ2-2,TRBV9,.,TGTGCCAGCAGCGCTAGCGGGAGTGACACCGGGGAGCTGTTTTTT,CASSASGSDTGELFF
TRBD2,TRBJ2-2,TRBV6-2/TRBV6-3,.,TGTGCCAGCAGTTACGGGACTACGAACACCGGGGAGCTGTTTTTT,CASSYGTTNTGELFF
TRBD1,TRBJ1-2,TRBV29-1,.,TGCAGCGTTGATTCGGGACAGGGTAACTATGGCTACACCTTC,CSVDSGQGNYGYTF
TRBD2,TRBJ2-1,TRBV3-1/TRBV3-2,few,TGTGCCAGCAGCCCGGGGGGGGCTAGCGTCTACAATGAGCAGTTCTTC,CASSPGGASVYNEQFF
TRBD2,TRBJ2-1,TRBV10-3,.,TGTGCCATCAGCTGGACTAGCGGGGGAGGCAATGAGCAGTTCTTC,CAISWTSGGGNEQFF
TRBD2,TRBJ2-3,TRBV30,.,TGTGCCTGGGAGACTAGCGGGAGGGCAGATACGCAGTATTTT,CAWETSGRADTQYF
TRBD2,TRBJ2-7,TRBV7-2,.,TGTGCCAGCAGCTTAGTTAGCGGGAGCTCCTACGAGCAGTACTTC,CASSLVSGSSYEQYF
.,TRBJ2-1,TRBV2,few,TGTGCCAGCAGTGGCCCAGGGCGTCGCTCCTACAATGAGCAGTTCTTC,CASSGPGRRSYNEQFF
.,TRBJ1-5,TRBV19,few,TGTGCCAGTGTTCCGTTGGGCTATAGCAATCAGCCCCAGCATTTT,CASVPLGYSNQPQHF
.,TRBJ1-2,TRBV7-8,.,TGTGCCAGCAGCTTAGCGGCGGAGTTCTATGGCTACACCTTC,CASSLAAEFYGYTF
TRBD1,TRBJ1-3,TRBV3-1/TRBV3-2,.,TGTGCCAGCAGGACAGGGTTTCAGGGTGCTGGAACTGGAAACACCATATATTTT,CASRTGFQGAGTGNTIYF
.,TRBJ1-1,TRBV10-2,few,TGCGCCAGCGAGGCCGGGGGTGGGCGGAGAACTGAAGCTTTCTTT,CASEAGGGRRTEAFF
TRBD2,TRBJ2-3,TRBV6-2/TRBV6-3,.,TGTGCCAGCAGTCGACTAGCGGGAGGGATAGATACGCAGTATTTT,CASSRLAGGIDTQYF
TRBD1,TRBJ1-4,TRBV19,.,TGTGCCAGTAGTCCGGGGACAGGGATTAATGAAAAACTGTTTTTT,CASSPGTGINEKLFF
.,TRBJ1-1,TRBV21-1,.,TGTGCCAGCAGCTCTGGTGGACGGGGGAACACTGAAGCTTTCTTT,CASSSGGRGNTEAFF
TRBD1,TRBJ2-3,TRBV29-1,.,TGCAGCGTTTCCACTAGGGACAGGGAGGGAGATACGCAGTATTTT,CSVSTRDREGDTQYF
TRBD2,TRBJ2-2,TRBV7-2,.,TGTGCCAGCAGCTTAGCCGGGAGGACCTCGGGCGGGGAGCTGTTTTTT,CASSLAGRTSGGELFF
.,TRBJ1-5,TRBV9,.,TGTGCCAGCAGCGCCACAGGGACCAGGGAGCCCCAGCATTTT,CASSATGTREPQHF
TRBD1,TRBJ1-2,TRBV2,.,TGTGCCAGCAGTGAACAGGACAGGGGTAATGGCTACACCTTC,CASSEQDRGNGYTF
.,TRBJ2-3,TRBV4-3,.,TGCGCCAGCAGCCAAGATGGGCTTGATACGCAGTATTTT,CASSQDGLDTQYF
.,TRBJ2-2,TRBV6-2/TRBV6-3,.,TGTGCCAGCAGTTATGGCGGGGGCGGCACCGGGGAGCTGTTTTTT,CASSYGGGGTGELFF
TRBD2,TRBJ2-3,TRBV7-2,.,TGTGCCAGCAGCTTAAAGCGGGAGCCGGATACGCAGTATTTT,CASSLKREPDTQYF
TRBD1,TRBJ2-7,TRBV5-4,few,TGTGCCAGCAGCCCGGGACAGGGACCCTACGAGCAGTACTTC,CASSPGQGPYEQYF
TRBD1,TRBJ1-1,TRBV29-1,once,TGCAGCGTTGGGGCGGGACAGGCTATCCGAGGGACTGAAGCTTTCTTT,CSVGAGQAIRGTEAFF
.,TRBJ2-6,TRBV6-5,.,TGTGCCACCTCACGGGGGGCAGGGGCCAACGTCCTGACTTTC,CATSRGAGANVLTF
.,TRBJ2-7,TRBV5-1,.,TGCGCCAGCAAGACAGTTCCTTCCTACGAGCAGTACTTC,CASKTVPSYEQYF
.,TRBJ1-2,TRBV30,.,TGTGCCTGGCGCGGGACTAGGGGGGATACTAACTATGGCTACACCTTC,CAWRGTRGDTNYGYTF
TRBD2,TRBJ2-7,TRBV19,.,TGTGCCAGTAGAGGACTAGCGGGAGGGCCAGGCGAGCAGTACTTC,CASRGLAGGPGEQYF
.,TRBJ2-7,TRBV14,.,TGTGCCAGCAGCCAAGAGCGAAACTACGAGCAGTACTTC,CASSQERNYEQYF
.,TRBJ1-1,TRBV6-5,.,TGTGCCAGCAGTTATTCTTTCTCGGGGAACACTGAAGCTTTCTTT,CASSYSFSGNTEAFF
TRBD2,TRBJ2-1,TRBV7-3,.,TGTGCCAGCAGCTTACAAGCGGGAGGGCCCGGTGAGCAGTTCTTC,CASSLQAGGPGEQFF
.,TRBJ1-2,TRBV19,.,TGTGCCAGTAGTATCCTGAACTATGGCTACACCTTC,CASSILNYGYTF
.,TRBJ2-7,TRBV21-1,.,TGTGCCAGCAGCAACAGTGGTGGCAACTCCTACGAGCAGTACTTC,CASSNSGGNSYEQYF
TRBD1,TRBJ1-2,TRBV5-5,once,TGTGCCAGCAGTACTACAGGGGGGACTAACTATGGCTACACCTTC,CASSTTGGTNYGYTF
TRBD2,TRBJ2-1,TRBV6-2/TRBV6-3,.,TGTGCCAGCAGTTACTCGCCCTCCCTAGCGGGCTCCTACAATGAGCAGTTCTTC,CASSYSPSLAGSYNEQFF
.,TRBJ1-5,TRBV5-4,few,TGTGCCAGCAGCTTGGGGACAGGCAATCAGCCCCAGCATTTT,CASSLGTGNQPQHF
TRBD1,TRBJ2-2,TRBV5-1,.,TGCGCCAGCAGCCCTACAGGGGGCGCGGGGAACACCGGGGAGCTGTTTTTT,CASSPTGGAGNTGELFF
.,TRBJ2-1,TRBV2,.,TGTGCCAGCAGTTTCCTAAGCAATGAGCAGTTCTTC,CASSFLSNEQFF
TRBD1,TRBJ1-1,TRBV27,.,TGTGCCAGCAGAACCACCTACGGGACAGGGGGCGGGGAGAACACTGAAGCTTTCTTT,CASRTTYGTGGGENTEAFF
.,TRBJ1-2,TRBV19,.,TGTGCCAGTAGCTTGACCAGCGACTATGGCTACACCTTC,CASSLTSDYGYTF
TRBD2,TRBJ2-3,TRBV30,.,TGTGCCTGGAGTGTGGGACTAGCGGGAGGGAGGCCAGATACGCAGTATTTT,CAWSVGLAGGRPDTQYF
TRBD1,TRBJ1-1,TRBV4-2,.,TGTGCCAGCAGCCCGACAGGGCTCAGAACTGAAGCTTTCTTT,CASSPTGLRTEAFF